This T cell receptor (beta chain) was recovered during a study of T cell repertoires in cytomegalovirus infection. The wider study: HLA-C-restricted CMV epitopes, recently identified, and well-studied HLA-B-restricted ones were used by the study. It can be stated that public TCR beta signatures indicated CMV infection as well as a matching HLA type.

TCRdb fed the reads into MiXCR, producing one record per CDR3 protein. The sample contains 650,000 to 850,000 distinct CDR3 sequences, roughly 29% of which appear only once. Germline values: CDR1 MGHRA, CDR2 YSYEKL. Trimming shortened V by 6 bases and J by 9 bases, and 9 bases separated the two germline ends. This CDR3 region has 11 residues. Details on this clonotype: The antigen is not known.

The rearrangement uses TRBV4-1 and TRBJ2-1; D may correspond to TRBD1 or TRBD2 (5 bases each). The input for sequencing was cultured CD8+ T cells from PBMCs, taken from culture after CMV antigen stimulation. This TCR came from a human donor in good health (CMV status not recorded). Some clones in this sample may be carry-over from other donors' samples. The CDR3 is CASSEGREQFF. The CDR3 nucleotides are TGCGCCAGCAGTGAGGGGCGTGAGCAGTTCTTC.